This passage covers 13 T cell receptor beta chains from one sample sequenced in a study of cytomegalovirus exposure and HLA in healthy donors. 60 Vbeta and 13 Jbeta primers were used in PCR. Produced via immunoSEQ multiplex PCR; TCRdb's table is partial and in-frame only. There are roughly 150,000 clones in the sample; over 70% occur only once, and roughly 1.8% lies in the top ten. Sequencing was carried out using PBMCs. Receptors originate from a woman in her forties in good health and CMV-seronegative.

The genes are TRBV5-6 and TRBJ2-5; a weak D match, TRBD2 (5 bases). Germline V gives CDR1 SGHDT, CDR2 YYEEEE. This CDR3 has 15 amino acids. V shed 4 bases and J shed 5 bases, with 18 bases lying between them. The CDR3 DNA reads TGTGCCAGCAGCCGTGGGATCGAGGGTGGGGAGACCCAGTACTTC. Protein sequence: CASSRGIEGGETQYF.

This sequence joins TRBV6-1 and TRBJ2-7; the match to TRBD2 covers 10 bases. Germline lookup yields CDR1 MNHNS and CDR2 SASEGT. Trimming removed 3 bases from V and 4 bases from J; junction bases left unmatched: 6. The CDR3 length is 15 residues. DNA of the CDR3: TGTGCCAGCAGTGAGCTAGCGGGAGAAAGGTACGAGCAGTACTTC. It codes for CASSELAGERYEQYF.

The chain is built from TRBV29-1 and TRBJ1-1; TRBD1 matches at 8 bases. The trim removed 4 bases at V and 10 bases at J, leaving 5 bases unmatched. This CDR3 has 11 residues. Germline CDR1 reads SQVTM; CDR2 reads ANQGSEA. CDR3 residues: CSVGDRGTAFF. The CDR3 DNA sequence: TGCAGCGTTGGAGACAGGGGAACAGCTTTCTTT.

CDR3 sequence reads: CASSLVSGIDTGELFF. For the CDR3, the DNA is TGTGCCAGCAGCTTAGTTTCCGGGATCGACACCGGGGAGCTGTTTTTT. The gene calls are TRBV7-6 and TRBJ2-2; perhaps TRBD2 as D (5 bases). V shed 1 base and J shed 3 bases, with 12 bases lying between them. Germline values: CDR1 SGHVS, CDR2 FNYEAQ. CDR3 size: 16 residues. Together with reference TRBV7-6 and TRBJ2-2, the CDR3 gives the full variable domain: GAGVSQSPRYKVTKRGQDVALRCDPISGHVSLYWYRQALGQGPEFLTYFNYEAQQDKSGLPNDRFSAERPEGSISTLTIQRTEQRDSAMYRCASSLVSGIDTGELFFGEGSRLTVL.

This clone appeared a single time. The chain uses TRBV2 and TRBJ2-5, with unresolved D. The DNA end favors TRBJ2-7, so the J call may be wrong. Germline values: CDR1 SNHLY, CDR2 FYNNEI. CDR3 length: 12 amino acids. The CDR3 DNA reads TGTGCCAGCAGTGACGGAGTCTACGAGCAGTACTTC. Protein product: CASSDGVYEQYF.

This clone was counted once. The gene calls are TRBV28 and TRBJ2-7, with 8 bases lining up with TRBD1. Germline CDR1 and CDR2: MDHEN and SYDVKM. Losses at the gene ends were 5 bases for V and 2 bases for J; bases not matched to a gene: 8. This CDR3 is built from 15 residues. DNA for the CDR3: TGTGCCAGCAGTGGTGTCGGACAGGGCCCCTACGAGCAGTACTTC. Its translation: CASSGVGQGPYEQYF. Using reference TRBV28 and TRBJ2-7 for the parts outside the CDR3, the full variable domain is DVKVTQSSRYLVKRTGEKVFLECVQDMDHENMFWYRQDPGLGLRLIYFSYDVKMKEKGDIPEGYSVSREKKERFSLILESASTNQTSMYLCASSGVGQGPYEQYFGPGTRLTVT.

Comment on this clone: At the DNA level, this CDR3 is encoded by other sequences in the same sample as well. The chain links TRBV4-1 to TRBJ2-3; 7 bases align to TRBD2. CDR1 is MGHRA and CDR2 is YSYEKL in the germline V gene. This CDR3 region has 14 residues. J gave up 0 bases and V 4 bases, and 1 base lay outside the gene matches. The CDR3 is CASSLSGSTDTQYF. In DNA form, the CDR3 reads TGCGCCAGCAGCCTTAGCGGGAGCACAGATACGCAGTATTTT.

Turning to this clone: Other nucleotide sequences from this sample produce the same CDR3. The genes are TRBV5-1 and TRBJ2-1, with TRBD2 matching over 9 bases. The CDR3 totals 15 residues. Germline CDR1 reads SGHRS; CDR2 reads YFSETQ. V shed 0 bases, J shed 6 bases, and the junction held 4 bases outside the gene matches. DNA for the CDR3: TGCGCCAGCAGCTTGGCCCTAGCGGGAAGCAATGAGCAGTTCTTC. Its translation is CASSLALAGSNEQFF. Based on the CDR3 plus reference TRBV5-1 and TRBJ2-1, the full variable domain is KAGVTQTPRYLIKTRGQQVTLSCSPISGHRSVSWYQQTPGQGLQFLFEYFSETQRNKGNFPGRFSGRQFSNSRSEMNVSTLELGDSALYLCASSLALAGSNEQFFGPGTRLTVL.

The chain is built from TRBV4-2 and TRBJ1-4; TRBD1 agrees at 12 bases. The germline gives CDR1 LGHNA, CDR2 YNFKEQ. This CDR3 has 17 amino acids. V gave up 3 bases and J gave up 3 bases; unmatched junction bases: 5. CDR3 sequence (DNA): TGTGCCAGCAGCCAGGGACAGGGGGCGGCGGCTAATGAAAAACTGTTTTTT. Protein product: CASSQGQGAAANEKLFF.

This sequence joins TRBV5-1 and TRBJ2-7; 7 bases are a match to TRBD1. Germline trimming cut 2 bases from V and 4 bases from J; bases unmatched to any gene: 6. There are 14 residues in the CDR3. Germline loops: CDR1 SGHRS, CDR2 YFSETQ. CDR3 sequence: CASSFPDRAYEQYF. The CDR3 DNA reads as TGCGCCAGCAGCTTCCCAGACAGGGCTTACGAGCAGTACTTC.

The chain carries TRBV15 and TRBJ2-7, with 9 bases aligning to TRBD1. CDR1 LNHNV and CDR2 YYDKDF come from the germline V gene (reference sequence). CDR3 size: 16 residues. V lost 2 bases and J lost 5; bases outside the gene matches: 10. CDR3 amino acids: CATSRQTGGGLDEQYF. In DNA form, the CDR3 reads TGTGCCACCAGCAGACAAACAGGGGGCGGATTGGACGAGCAGTACTTC.

This clone was recorded a few times. The chain recombines TRBV2 with TRBJ1-4, with TRBD1 matching over 7 bases. This CDR3 spans 12 amino acids. Trimming at V came to 4 bases and at J to 8 bases, leaving 1 base not matched to a gene. Looked up from germline, CDR1 is SNHLY and CDR2 is FYNNEI. The CDR3, as DNA: TGTGCCAGCAGTGCGACAGGGGAAAAACTGTTTTTT. It translates to CASSATGEKLFF.

V and J are TRBV4-1 and TRBJ1-5; TRBD1 aligns across 7 bases. V lost 5 bases and J lost 4; bases outside the gene matches: 14. CDR1 MGHRA and CDR2 YSYEKL come from the germline V gene. The CDR3 has 17 amino acids. The CDR3 loop reads CASSKLGQTPRNQPQHF. CDR3 bases: TGCGCCAGCAGCAAGTTGGGACAGACCCCTAGGAATCAGCCCCAGCATTTT.